This TCR beta chain derives from a study of cytomegalovirus exposure and HLA in healthy donors. The overall study: Of all 400 or so donors who were genotyped, roughly 81% belonged to the Caucasian-associated ancestry cluster.

Overall study results and limits: A missense DCLRE1C variant was associated with V- and J-gene trimming of TCR beta chains in a later analysis, and an independent cohort replicated the association. A prior analysis recorded that most TCR beta V segments were productive about 90% or about 30% of the time.

The length of the CDR3 is 14 residues. Trimming pared 2 bases from V and 1 base from J, leaving 8 bases between. Looked up from germline, CDR1 is SEHNR and CDR2 is FQNEAQ (reference sequence). In regard to this clone: Its antigen is as yet unknown.

60 Vbeta and 13 Jbeta primers were used in PCR. The assay was immunoSEQ multiplex PCR, and TCRdb's table has in-frame clones only and misses some. The sample consists of 190,000 or so clones, about four fifths of them appearing once. V gene TRBV7-9 combines with J gene TRBJ1-1, with D uncertain. The clonotype was recovered from a girl under 18 in good health and CMV-seropositive. The material sequenced was PBMCs. DNA for the CDR3: TGTGCCAGCAGCTTATCGTACTCGAACACTGAAGCTTTCTTT. Protein sequence: CASSLSYSNTEAFF.